There are a few counts of the clone carrying this TCR beta chain. The antigen is unknown. CDR1 and CDR2 (germline): LNHDA, SQIVND (reference sequence). The ends were cut back, 5 bases at V and 4 bases at J, with 17 bases in the middle. This CDR3 contains 15 residues. For CDR3 and TCR beta VDJ profiling, genomic DNA was the template used. A single record per CDR3 protein comes from TCRdb applying MiXCR to the reads. Among 400,000 to 450,000 distinct CDR3 sequences listed, just under 70% were seen once. The record originates from a study of CD8+CD57+ T cells in acquired aplastic anemia. At the level of the study: The average for DNA from sorted CD4+ and CD8+ cells was roughly 3 ug. Healthy donor sequencing depth: some 10 million CD4+, some 12 million CD8+ reads. Study conclusions and caveats: Between patients and controls, CD8+ Simpson's diversity did not vary significantly. A set of around 30 CD8+ CDR3 sequences was shared between patients and controls, and these sequences appeared highly expressed in patients.

The chain combines TRBV19 with TRBJ2-5, with D perhaps matching TRBD1 (5 bases). The sequenced sample was sorted CD4+, CD8+, or CD8+CD57+ T cells (not recorded which) from PBMCs. This receptor was identified in a human donor in good health, serving as a control. CDR3 sequence: CASSGKTAHLETQYF. The CDR3 DNA follows: TGTGCCAGTAGTGGGAAGACAGCACATTTAGAGACCCAGTACTTC.